The 17 T cell receptor beta chains below were found in one sample sequenced in a study of T cell responses to AZD1222 COVID-19 vaccine. Repertoires were generated with immunoSEQ multiplex PCR, while TCRdb's copy carries only in-frame clones and drops some. Of over 130,000 clones listed, about 93% were seen once; the top ten hold 5.1%. The sample in question was peripheral blood, obtained on day 0 of AZD1222 vaccination. Receptors were obtained from an adult in good health.

This chain connects TRBV29-1 to TRBJ2-1, with D perhaps matching TRBD1 (6 bases). Germline V gives CDR1 SQVTM, CDR2 ANQGSEA. CDR3 length equals 13 residues. Trimming removed 5 bases from V and 1 base from J, with 9 bases in between. CDR3 amino acids: CSVRTDSYNEQFF. The DNA of the CDR3 is TGCAGCGTTAGGACAGATTCCTACAATGAGCAGTTCTTC.

The genes are TRBV5-1 and TRBJ1-4; a possible D gene is TRBD1 (5 bases). V gave up 4 bases and J gave up 3 bases, with 13 bases separating them. The CDR3 extends over 15 amino acids. Germline V gene data show CDR1 as SGHRS and CDR2 as YFSETQ. The CDR3 sequence: CASSPSPGANEKLFF. The CDR3 region has the DNA TGCGCCAGCAGCCCATCCCCGGGGGCTAATGAAAAACTGTTTTTT.

V usage is TRBV3-1 (or the pseudogene TRBV3-2) and J usage is TRBJ2-4; 14 bases are shared with TRBD2. J was trimmed by 8 bases and V by 7 bases; bases with no gene match: 10. CDR3 length: 16 amino acids. Germline V CDR1 and CDR2: LGHDT, YNNKEL (reference sequence). In DNA form, the CDR3 reads TGTGCCAGCACCCGGACTAGCGGGGGGACGGGGGACATTCAGTACTTC. This codes for CASTRTSGGTGDIQYF.

The chain employs TRBV6-5 and TRBJ2-5; 11 bases are a match to TRBD2. This CDR3 comprises 15 residues. The V and J ends lost 6 bases and 4 bases, in that order; junction bases with no gene match: 7. Germline CDR1 reads MNHEY; CDR2 reads SVGAGI. CDR3 protein: CASRVAGGRRETQYF. CDR3 bases: TGTGCCAGCAGAGTAGCGGGGGGGCGGCGAGAGACCCAGTACTTC.

J is TRBJ2-5 and V is TRBV12-3 or TRBV12-4; no firm D call. V lost 3 bases and J 0 bases, leaving 5 bases between the germline ends. CDR3 length: 13 residues. The CDR3 DNA follows: TGTGCCAGCAGTTTTTCCAACCAAGAGACCCAGTACTTC. It yields the protein CASSFSNQETQYF.

The V gene is TRBV24-1, the J gene TRBJ2-3; D gene ambiguous. Trimming left V 6 bases short and J 3 bases short, with 9 bases between. CDR1 KGHDR and CDR2 SFDVKD come from the germline V gene. The length of the CDR3 is 13 residues. CDR3 sequence: CATSPSGTDTQYF. In nucleotides, the CDR3 is TGTGCCACCAGTCCATCTGGAACAGATACGCAGTATTTT.

V usage is TRBV7-9 and J usage is TRBJ2-3, with TRBD1 matching over 8 bases. The germline CDR1 and CDR2 sequences are SEHNR and FQNEAQ (reference sequence). Unmatched junction bases numbered 12, after V lost 5 bases and J lost 2 bases. CDR3 length: 17 residues. The CDR3 region has the DNA TGTGCCAGCAGCCGACCTCGCGGGACAGGAGACACAGATACGCAGTATTTT. It translates to CASSRPRGTGDTDTQYF.

This chain links TRBV6-5 with TRBJ2-3; TRBD1 matches at 9 bases. CDR3 length: 14 residues. The ends lost 5 bases at V and 5 bases at J; junction bases unmatched: 5. Germline V gene lookup returns CDR1 MNHEY and CDR2 SVGAGI. CDR3 nucleotides: TGTGCCAGCAGTAGCTTGACAGGGGGAGATACGCAGTATTTT. Translation gives CASSSLTGGDTQYF.

The V and J genes are TRBV10-3 and TRBJ1-5; no definite D call. This CDR3 has 12 amino acids. Germline CDR1 and CDR2: ENHRY and SYGVKD. V shed 8 bases and J shed 7 bases, with 12 bases lying between them. CDR3 in DNA: TGTGCCATCGGCCCCGGAAAGCAGCCCCAGCATTTT. Protein sequence: CAIGPGKQPQHF.

This chain joins TRBV2 and TRBJ1-4; 7 bases align to TRBD1. This CDR3 spans 13 amino acids. Germline lookup yields CDR1 SNHLY and CDR2 FYNNEI. Trimming at V came to 5 bases and at J to 7 bases, leaving 4 bases not matched to a gene. CDR3 protein: CASSTGVSEKLFF. Here the CDR3 DNA reads TGTGCCAGCAGTACAGGGGTTAGTGAAAAACTGTTTTTT.

This chain connects TRBV5-1 to TRBJ2-3, with 13 bases identical to TRBD2. With 2 bases clipped from V and 4 bases from J, the junction kept 7 bases outside the gene matches. The CDR3 is made up of 17 amino acids. Germline CDR1 is SGHRS and CDR2 is YFSETQ. CDR3 in amino acids: CASSFGTSGNSPDTQYF. Written as DNA, the CDR3 is TGCGCCAGCAGCTTTGGGACTAGCGGGAACTCCCCAGATACGCAGTATTTT.

The rearrangement uses TRBV3-1 (or the pseudogene TRBV3-2) and TRBJ2-3, with no clear D. Trimming cost V 2 bases and J 2 bases, with 14 bases left between them. The CDR3 runs to 16 residues. Germline V gene sequence: CDR1 LGHDT, CDR2 YNNKEL (reference sequence). The CDR3: CASSQYMGVDTDTQYF. CDR3 sequence (DNA): TGTGCCAGCAGCCAATACATGGGCGTTGACACAGATACGCAGTATTTT.

V is TRBV5-6 and J is TRBJ2-1; D could derive from TRBD1 or TRBD2 (5 bases each). The CDR3 totals 14 residues. Trimming took 0 bases from V and 6 from J, leaving 10 bases between them. CDR1 and CDR2 (germline): SGHDT, YYEEEE. CDR3 region: CASSLVVGANEQFF. The CDR3 nucleotides read TGTGCCAGCAGCTTGGTGGTCGGGGCCAATGAGCAGTTCTTC.

This clone appeared once. The genes are TRBV7-8 and TRBJ1-1; 7 bases are shared with TRBD1. The CDR3 is made up of 15 amino acids. With V trimmed by 5 bases and J by 3 bases, 9 bases remained unmatched. Looked up from germline, CDR1 is SGHVS and CDR2 is FQNEAQ. In DNA form, the CDR3 reads TGTGCCAGCAGCAGCCGGACAGGTCCATACACTGAAGCTTTCTTT. It yields the protein CASSSRTGPYTEAFF.

V usage is TRBV4-2 and J usage is TRBJ1-6; no reliable D call. Trimming left V 2 bases short and J 7 bases short, with 6 bases between. The CDR3 totals 13 residues. CDR1 is LGHNA and CDR2 is YNFKEQ in the germline V gene. DNA for the CDR3: TGTGCCAGCAGCCAAACAGCAAATTCACCCCTCCACTTT. It specifies CASSQTANSPLHF.

The chain recombines TRBV10-2 with TRBJ2-6; TRBD2 is a possible D gene (5 bases). Per germline, CDR1 WSHSY and CDR2 SAAADI. The V end lost 4 bases, the J end lost 1 base, and 23 bases lay between the germline ends. There are 20 residues in the CDR3. The DNA for the CDR3 is TGCGCCAGCAGTGGCCCCTCGAGGGAAGGGAAGCCGTCTGGGGCCAACGTCCTGACTTTC. Translated: CASSGPSREGKPSGANVLTF.

The rearrangement links TRBV6-5 to TRBJ1-2; 7 nucleotides align to TRBD1. Germline V gene data show CDR1 as MNHEY and CDR2 as SVGAGI. This CDR3 has 13 residues. Trimming cost V 6 bases and J 7 bases; bases outside gene matches: 8. CDR3 nucleotide sequence: TGTGCCAGCAGACGACAGGGAGTAGGTGGCTACACCTTC. Its translation: CASRRQGVGGYTF.